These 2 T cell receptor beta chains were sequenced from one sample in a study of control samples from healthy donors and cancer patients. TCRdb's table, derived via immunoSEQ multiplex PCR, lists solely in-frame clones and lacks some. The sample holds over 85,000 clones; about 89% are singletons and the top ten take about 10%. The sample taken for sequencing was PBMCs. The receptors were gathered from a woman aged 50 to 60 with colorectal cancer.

The CDR3 nucleotides are TGTGCCTGGGGGCGGGTGAATGAGCAGTTCTTC. It yields the protein CAWGRVNEQFF. The J gene is TRBJ2-1, the V gene TRBV30; perhaps TRBD2 as D (5 bases). The CDR3 consists of 11 residues. Per germline, CDR1 GTSNPN and CDR2 SVGIG (reference sequence). The germline V and J ends were trimmed by 5 bases and 7 bases, with 9 bases remaining between them.

This CDR3 reads CASSYQAGVRDTQYF. CDR3 coding DNA: TGTGCCAGCAGTTACCAGGCGGGGGTTCGAGATACGCAGTATTTT. The gene calls are TRBV6-6 and TRBJ2-3; the match to TRBD2 covers 7 bases. After removal of 2 bases from V and 5 bases from J, the junction contained 7 bases not matched to a gene. The germline V gene has CDR1 MNHNY and CDR2 SVGAGI (reference sequence). The CDR3 has 15 residues.